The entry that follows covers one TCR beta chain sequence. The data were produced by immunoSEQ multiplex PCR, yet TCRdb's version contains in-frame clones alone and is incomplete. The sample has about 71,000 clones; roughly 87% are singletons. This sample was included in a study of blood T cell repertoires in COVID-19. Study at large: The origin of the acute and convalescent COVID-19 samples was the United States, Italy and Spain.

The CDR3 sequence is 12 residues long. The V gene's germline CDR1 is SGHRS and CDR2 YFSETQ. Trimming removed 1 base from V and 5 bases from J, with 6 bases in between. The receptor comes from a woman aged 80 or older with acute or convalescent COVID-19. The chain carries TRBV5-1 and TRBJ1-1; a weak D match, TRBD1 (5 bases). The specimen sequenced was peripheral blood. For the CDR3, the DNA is TGCGCCAGCAGCTTGTCAGGGACTGAAGCTTTCTTT. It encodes CASSLSGTEAFF.